These T cell receptor beta chains were read from a single sample in a study of neurological immune-mediated disorders. One entry per CDR3 protein, called by TCRdb with MiXCR from the 5' RACE reads. Of about 53,000 distinct CDR3 sequences in the sample, roughly 8% are singletons; the top ten hold about 1.9%. Sequenced: PBMCs. The receptors come from a woman aged 40 to 50 in good health. The CDR3 runs from the conserved cysteine through the conserved F or W. A D gene is named only where the DNA matches it firmly. Where a row states a size, it is once, few, many or the class of an expanded clone; other rows omit it.

clone size	V gene	J gene	D gene	CDR3 DNA	CDR3 protein
many	TRBV7-2	TRBJ1-4	TRBD1	TGTGCCAGCAGCTCTGGGACAGGGAATGAAAAACTGTTTTTT	CASSSGTGNEKLFF
many	TRBV7-9	TRBJ1-5	NA	TGTGCCAGCAGCCTCGGACAGCCTAATCAGCCCCAGCATTTT	CASSLGQPNQPQHF
many	TRBV2	TRBJ2-1	TRBD2	TGTGCCAGCAGGGGGACTAGCGGGTACAATGAGCAGTTCTTC	CASRGTSGYNEQFF
many	TRBV6-5	TRBJ2-7	NA	TGTGCCAGCAGTTACTCCACCCCCTTATACGAGCAGTACTTC	CASSYSTPLYEQYF
many	TRBV7-9	TRBJ2-1	TRBD2	TGTGCCAGCACCCTACTAGCGAATGAGCAGTTCTTC	CASTLLANEQFF
many	TRBV7-3	TRBJ1-1	NA	TGTGCCAGCAGCTCTTCGTTAGGGACTGAAGCTTTCTTT	CASSSSLGTEAFF
many	TRBV25-1	TRBJ1-2	TRBD1	TGTGCCAGCAGTGAAAGGGACAGCCCCCGCTGGTCCTATGGCTACACCTTC	CASSERDSPRWSYGYTF
many	TRBV6-2/TRBV6-3	TRBJ2-1	TRBD2	TGTGCCAGCAGTTACCCGAGCACGGGGGGAGGAATCCGAGTCCATGAGCAGTTCTTC	CASSYPSTGGGIRVHEQFF
few	TRBV24-1	TRBJ2-2	NA	TGTGCCACCAGTGAATCGCGAACCGGGGAGCTGTTTTTT	CATSESRTGELFF
many	TRBV12-3/TRBV12-4	TRBJ1-1	NA	TGTGCCAGCAGTCCTCTCCAGAACACTGAAGCTTTCTTT	CASSPLQNTEAFF
many	TRBV3-1	TRBJ2-3	TRBD2	TGTGCCAGCAGCCAAGAACGCCAGCGGGGGTACACAGATACGCAGTATTTT	CASSQERQRGYTDTQYF
many	TRBV27	TRBJ1-2	NA	TGTGCCAGCAGTCCCAGCGCACAGCACTATGGCTACACCTTC	CASSPSAQHYGYTF
many	TRBV14	TRBJ2-1	NA	TGTGCCAGCAGCCAAGGCCTCAGGGGCAATGAGCAGTTCTTC	CASSQGLRGNEQFF
many	TRBV3-1	TRBJ2-7	NA	TGTGCCAGCAGCCCCACGGACTGGCGCTCCTACGAGCAGTACTTC	CASSPTDWRSYEQYF
many	TRBV12-3/TRBV12-4	TRBJ2-3	NA	TGTGCCAGCAGGGCAGGCGGCACAGATACGCAGTATTTT	CASRAGGTDTQYF
many	TRBV5-4	TRBJ2-1	NA	TGTGCCAGCAGCTTGCTAGCAAATGAGCAGTTCTTC	CASSLLANEQFF
few	TRBV6-5	TRBJ1-1	NA	TGTGCCACCCGGGGGGGCACTGAAGCTTTCTTT	CATRGGTEAFF
many	TRBV6-1	TRBJ2-7	NA	TGTGCCAGCAGTGAAGCCCCAGGGGTCTCCTACGAGCAGTACTTC	CASSEAPGVSYEQYF
NA	TRBV10-3	TRBJ1-1	NA	TGTGCCATCAGTGAGTACACGAACACTGAAGCTTTCTTT	CAISEYTNTEAFF
many	TRBV6-5	TRBJ1-1	NA	TGTGCCAGCAGTTACGCCATGAACACTGAAGCTTTCTTT	CASSYAMNTEAFF
many	TRBV5-5	TRBJ2-2	TRBD1	TGTGCCAGCAGCTTACGACAGGGGAACACCGGGGAGCTGTTTTTT	CASSLRQGNTGELFF
many	TRBV5-1	TRBJ2-1	NA	TGCGCCAGCAGCCCCTGTCGAGCGACTTGTAATGAGCAGTTCTTC	CASSPCRATCNEQFF
many	TRBV4-1	TRBJ2-1	TRBD2	TGCGCCAGCAGCCACCCCGCCGGGACTAGCGTTTATGAGCAGTTCTTC	CASSHPAGTSVYEQFF
many	TRBV20-1	TRBJ2-1	TRBD1	TGCAGTTATGTGCAGGGGGCAGGGAATGAGCAGTTCTTC	CSYVQGAGNEQFF
many	TRBV29-1	TRBJ2-2	NA	TGCAGCGTTTGGCTAGCGCACACCGGGGAGCTGTTTTTT	CSVWLAHTGELFF
NA	TRBV12-3/TRBV12-4	TRBJ1-6	NA	TGTGCCAGCGCAGGGGAACCGGGAACAGGGAATTCACCCCTCCACTTT	CASAGEPGTGNSPLHF
NA	TRBV21-1	TRBJ1-1	NA	TGTGCCAGCAGCAGCCGGGACAGGCCCGTTTCAAGGACTGAAGCTTTCTTT	CASSSRDRPVSRTEAFF
many	TRBV29-1	TRBJ2-1	NA	TGCAGCGTTGTGGGGGGTTCCTACAATGAGCAGTTCTTC	CSVVGGSYNEQFF
many	TRBV20-1	TRBJ2-7	NA	TGCAGTGCTAGAGATTTAACGGATGAGCAGTACTTC	CSARDLTDEQYF
many	TRBV25-1	TRBJ2-7	TRBD2	TGTGCCAGCAGTGCCGGGGGGGGCGCGTACGAGCAGTACTTC	CASSAGGGAYEQYF
many	TRBV4-3	TRBJ2-3	NA	TGCGCCAGCAGCCAAAGCCCCCCTCTTATCGGGGGAGTTGACACAGATACGCAGTATTTT	CASSQSPPLIGGVDTDTQYF
NA	TRBV20-1	TRBJ2-1	NA	TGCAGTGCATCATGTGCACTAGCCGTTAGGGAGCAGTTCTTT	CSASCALAVREQFF
few	TRBV29-1	TRBJ2-1	NA	TGCAGCGTTGAAGATCACGCCTACAATGAGCAGTTCTTC	CSVEDHAYNEQFF
many	TRBV5-1	TRBJ1-1	NA	TGCGCCAGCAGCTTGGGCCCTCTGGGCACTGAAGCTTTCTTT	CASSLGPLGTEAFF
many	TRBV6-5	TRBJ1-1	TRBD1	TGTGCCAGCAGTTACGGGACAGGGTTCGGGGTGGGCACTGAAGCTTTCTTT	CASSYGTGFGVGTEAFF
many	TRBV12-3/TRBV12-4	TRBJ1-1	NA	TGTGCCAGCAGTCCTGCAGGGGTCACTGAAGCTTTCTTT	CASSPAGVTEAFF
many	TRBV27	TRBJ1-4	NA	TGTGCCAGCAGCAGCAGGGCGCCTAATGAAAAACTGTTTTTT	CASSSRAPNEKLFF
many	TRBV7-2	TRBJ2-2	TRBD2	TGTGCCAGCAGTAGCGGGACCTACACCGGGGAGCTGTTTTTT	CASSSGTYTGELFF
many	TRBV4-3	TRBJ2-3	NA	TGCGCCAGCAGCCAAGAACTCGGTCCATTGGCAGATACGCAGTATTTT	CASSQELGPLADTQYF
many	TRBV6-2/TRBV6-3	TRBJ2-7	NA	TGTGCCAGCAGTGTACCAGGGAACCACTACGAGCAGTACTTC	CASSVPGNHYEQYF
many	TRBV12-3/TRBV12-4	TRBJ1-2	NA	TGTGCCAGCAGCTTCGAAAGACCCGGTGGCTACACCTTC	CASSFERPGGYTF
few	TRBV7-6	TRBJ2-1	NA	TGTGCCAGCAGCTTAGAGCCTGATCGGGAGCAGTTCTTC	CASSLEPDREQFF
many	TRBV10-1	TRBJ1-4	NA	TGCGCCAGCAGTGGATCAAGGGATAATGAAAAACTGTTTTTT	CASSGSRDNEKLFF
NA	TRBV5-1	TRBJ1-1	NA	TGCGCCAGCAGCCATCGGACGGTGAACACTGAAGCTTTCTTT	CASSHRTVNTEAFF
many	TRBV9	TRBJ2-2	NA	TGTGCCAGCAGCTTAGCGGAAGGGAGGACCGGGGAGCTGTTTTTT	CASSLAEGRTGELFF
many	TRBV29-1	TRBJ1-5	NA	TGCAGCGTTTCGGTAGGGGTAAATCAGCCCCAGCATTTT	CSVSVGVNQPQHF
many	TRBV29-1	TRBJ2-7	NA	TGCAGCGTGAGATCTGAAAAGCAGTACTTC	CSVRSEKQYF
NA	TRBV5-1	TRBJ2-7	NA	TGCGCCAGCGGCCCTGGGTGGGAGGCCGACGAGCAGTACTTC	CASGPGWEADEQYF
many	TRBV6-6	TRBJ2-3	TRBD1	TGTGCCAGCAGTTACCCCGGGACAGGCACAGATACGCAGTATTTT	CASSYPGTGTDTQYF
few	TRBV7-2	TRBJ2-5	NA	TGTGCCAGCTCCCAAGGCAGGGGCGGTCCTGCACTACAAGAGACCCAGTACTTC	CASSQGRGGPALQETQYF
many	TRBV20-1	TRBJ2-5	NA	TGCAGTGCTAGGTCCACCCGGGCGTACTTC	CSARSTRAYF
many	TRBV20-1	TRBJ2-5	TRBD2	TGCAGTGCTAAGCCCGTTGCGGGGGACCAAGAGACCCAGTACTTC	CSAKPVAGDQETQYF
many	TRBV29-1	TRBJ1-1	NA	TGCAGCGTTGAACGCCCTCCGGTAGGGACTGAAGCTTTCTTT	CSVERPPVGTEAFF
many	TRBV3-1	TRBJ1-3	TRBD1	TGTGCCAGCAGCTCAGACAGGGGTGCGGGCACCATATATTTT	CASSSDRGAGTIYF